This TCR beta chain was identified in a study of blood T cells in healthy people across ages. CDR1 MRHNA and CDR2 SNTAGT come from the germline V gene. Trimming cost V 4 bases and J 0 bases, with 10 bases left between them. The CDR3 is 15 amino acids. A second about 6 to 12 cycle PCR used barcoded and J-beta primers. TCRdb re-called the 5' RACE reads through MiXCR, storing one row per CDR3 protein. The table shows 700,000 to 900,000 distinct CDR3 sequences, with around 25% occurring only once. The donors, all healthy, were Caucasians living in Russia, aged about 6 to 100. The same data also contributed to another study, on T cells of mothers and their children.

Sequenced material: blood. The TCR originated in a boy younger than 18 in good health. This chain uses TRBV6-4 with TRBJ2-1; no definite D call. In DNA, the CDR3 is TGTGCCAGCAGTGCGGGCATGAGCTCCTACAATGAGCAGTTCTTC. Its translation: CASSAGMSSYNEQFF.